The sequence of this T cell receptor beta chain was determined in a study of T cell responses to AZD1222 COVID-19 vaccine (dated by TCRdb to the early 2020s). Concerning the study at large: AZD1222 recipients whose second dose came at about 4 weeks and those whose second dose came at about 12 weeks were combined into one group, since spike-specific TCR depth and breadth did not differ between the two schedules. A total of about 230 trial participants underwent TCR sequencing, of whom roughly 210 received two doses of AZD1222 and approximately 25 received two doses of the MenACWY control vaccine. Trial participants were enrolled by age into subgroups of 18-55, 56-69 and 70-plus years, and about 150, 27 and 61 TCR-sequenced participants, respectively, were included in these subgroups. The full study reports these points: Epitopes outside the regions mutated in the B.1.351 and B.1.1.7 variants were reportedly recognized by nearly half of the unique spike-specific TCRs. No day 14 peak-response samples were available, so repertoires were characterized only after the peak T cell response. In the small 56-69-year group, the increase in depth fell short of significance, most likely because of low power. After two AZD1222 doses, both the breadth and the depth of spike-specific TCRs were significantly higher than at day 0 and than in MenACWY recipients. The whole spike protein was spanned by vaccine-associated CD4 TCRs, and dominant responses were seen in regions 160-218 and 743-854. Participants were mostly white British and included more females than males, and it was suggested by the authors that clonal diversity may have been underestimated. Conclusions about previously exposed vaccinees are limited because only a handful of AZD1222 recipients were SARS-CoV-2 seropositive at baseline.

The time point label here, explained by the study, means: baseline before first vaccination. Samples from vaccinated people were obtained from the UK trials COV001 and COV002, which included a single-blind randomized controlled phase 2/3 trial of AZD1222 (ChAdOx1 nCoV-19) in healthy adults. For TCRbeta chain sequencing, PBMC samples were collected from trial participants at day 0 and at day 28 after the second dose. This clone was picked up one time. Which antigen it targets is not known. The record has no base qualities; no much larger clone is one base away. The CDR3 regions of human TCRbeta chains were analyzed by immunosequencing. The paper's data handling went like this. TCRs in the repertoires were matched against a reference library of SARS-CoV-2-specific TCRs that had been generated with the MIRA antigen-specificity platform. Breadth was defined as the fraction of unique TCRs that were SARS-CoV-2-associated. Depth was defined as the fraction of total T cells that were SARS-CoV-2-associated. Using the MIRA data, each spike-specific TCR was assigned both to the spike region to which the TCR was reactive and to a CD4 or CD8 class. Log10-transformed breadth and depth values were compared by one-way ANOVA with Sidak's multiple comparisons tests. Sourced from immuneACCESS, this table was stored by TCRdb with only in-frame sequences that have V and J called. A share of the clones is absent; for the studies checked, an unresolved V gene accounts for under half, and the remainder has no known explanation. The DNA gave D and trimming, while V, J and clone size come from that table. The sample table records approximately 120,000 clones; 89% of these occur just once. The ten most abundant clones make up 1.5% to 1.8% of the sample.

This specimen consisted of peripheral blood, obtained on day 0 of AZD1222 vaccination. The origin of this receptor is an adult in good health.

The nucleotides are TGTGCCAGCAGTTTAACAGGGGCCTATGGCTACACCTTC. Its protein reads: CASSLTGAYGYTF. The chain is encoded by TRBV28 joined to TRBJ1-2; the central 7 bases match TRBD1. The CDR3 covers 13 residues, taking in both the cysteine and the phenylalanine. The CDR3 DNA has 39 bases and is translated from base 1. The germline V gene gives CDR1 as MDHEN and CDR2 as SYDVKM. For this chain, trimming is 2 bases at the V end and 4 bases at the J end, and the number of junction bases without a gene match is 1.